The rows below give T cell receptor beta chains drawn from one sample of a study of blood T cells in healthy people across ages. TCRdb re-called the 5' RACE reads through MiXCR, storing one row per CDR3 protein. The sample holds hundreds of thousands of distinct CDR3 sequences; 58% are singletons and the top ten take 22%. Material for sequencing was blood. The receptor set was obtained from a man younger than 45 in good health. CDR3s include the opening cysteine and the closing phenylalanine or tryptophan. The D gene is left open where the match is weak. Clone sizes are given selectively: once, few, many, or a class where the clone is expanded.

J | V | D | size | CDR3 | DNA
TRBJ1-1 | TRBV20-1 | . | . | CSAKQGNTEAFF | TGCAGTGCGAAACAGGGGAACACTGAAGCTTTCTTT
TRBJ2-5 | TRBV5-1 | TRBD2 | . | CASSFQWGGRGNEQYF | TGCGCCAGCAGCTTTCAGTGGGGCGGGAGAGGCAATGAGCAGTACTTC
TRBJ2-6 | TRBV6-5 | . | . | CASSISGFSGANVLTF | TGTGCCAGCAGCATATCAGGGTTCTCTGGGGCCAACGTCCTGACTTTC
TRBJ2-3 | TRBV5-6 | . | . | CASSRMGISTDTQYF | TGTGCCAGCAGCAGAATGGGTATCAGCACAGATACGCAGTATTTT
TRBJ2-5 | TRBV6-1 | . | . | CASSRKIATTGSSETQYF | TGTGCCAGCAGTAGAAAGATAGCTACCACAGGGAGTTCGGAGACCCAGTACTTC
TRBJ2-3 | TRBV7-9 | TRBD2 | few | CASSGGTSGEVWTDTQYF | TGTGCCAGCAGCGGAGGGACTAGCGGTGAAGTCTGGACAGATACGCAGTATTTT
TRBJ2-7 | TRBV29-1 | . | . | CGVVGRGPAGEQYF | TGCGGCGTTGTAGGCAGAGGCCCCGCGGGCGAGCAGTACTTC
TRBJ2-3 | TRBV7-6 | . | . | CASSLGGEEDTQYF | TGTGCCAGCAGCTTAGGTGGGGAGGAAGATACGCAGTATTTT
TRBJ2-1 | TRBV20-1 | . | . | CSARDRLVEYYNEQFF | TGCAGTGCTAGGGATAGGCTAGTGGAATACTACAATGAGCAGTTCTTC
TRBJ2-6 | TRBV6-1 | . | many | CASSEEFSGANVLTF | TGTGCCAGCAGTGAAGAATTCTCTGGGGCCAACGTCCTGACTTTC
TRBJ1-1 | TRBV18 | . | . | CASSRGQVEGTEAFF | TGTGCCAGCTCACGCGGTCAGGTGGAAGGCACTGAAGCTTTCTTT
TRBJ2-5 | TRBV20-1 | . | many | CSARGLAEETQYF | TGCAGTGCAAGGGGACTCGCAGAAGAGACCCAGTACTTC
TRBJ2-3 | TRBV12-3/TRBV12-4 | . | . | CASSSNRAPPDTQYF | TGTGCCAGCAGTTCGAATAGAGCCCCCCCAGATACGCAGTATTTT
TRBJ2-5 | TRBV10-3 | . | . | CASGIGVETQYF | TGTGCGAGCGGTATAGGGGTGGAGACCCAGTACTTC
TRBJ2-1 | TRBV4-3 | . | . | CASSQDLESYNEQFF | TGCGCCAGCAGCCAAGATCTTGAGTCCTACAATGAGCAGTTCTTC
TRBJ2-2 | TRBV27 | TRBD2 | . | CASSPRTGKLAGRGTGELFF | TGTGCCAGCAGTCCCCGGACAGGGAAACTAGCGGGGAGAGGCACCGGGGAGCTGTTTTTT
TRBJ2-1 | TRBV27 | . | . | CASSTLTGNVYNEQFF | TGTGCCAGCAGTACCCTGACTGGGAACGTTTACAATGAGCAGTTCTTC
TRBJ1-2 | TRBV20-1 | TRBD1 | . | CSANRGQGGYTF | TGCAGTGCTAACAGGGGGCAGGGTGGCTACACCTTC
TRBJ2-7 | TRBV20-1 | . | . | CSARDWGEQYF | TGCAGTGCTAGAGATTGGGGCGAGCAGTACTTC
TRBJ2-1 | TRBV7-2 | TRBD2 | . | CASSPLPGALAGVEQFF | TGTGCCAGCAGCCCCCTCCCGGGGGCGTTAGCGGGAGTGGAGCAGTTCTTC
TRBJ2-7 | TRBV7-2 | TRBD2 | few | CASSPSEGGLDSSYEQYF | TGTGCCAGCAGCCCTAGCGAAGGGGGACTAGATTCTAGCTACGAGCAGTACTTC
TRBJ2-1 | TRBV28 | . | . | CATWSLLSSYNEQFF | TGTGCCACTTGGTCCCTCTTAAGCTCCTACAATGAGCAGTTCTTC
TRBJ2-1 | TRBV20-1 | TRBD2 | few | CSYQREGFYNEQFF | TGCAGTTATCAACGGGAGGGTTTCTACAATGAGCAGTTCTTC
TRBJ2-4 | TRBV6-6 | . | few | CASSHRAERAKNIQYF | TGTGCCAGCAGCCACCGGGCCGAGAGAGCCAAAAACATTCAGTACTTC
TRBJ2-7 | TRBV4-2 | TRBD1 | . | CASSQATGSFVNEQYF | TGTGCCAGCAGCCAAGCGACAGGGAGTTTCGTAAATGAGCAGTACTTC
TRBJ2-1 | TRBV5-1 | . | . | CASSLGEPIPISRNEQFF | TGCGCCAGCAGCTTGGGGGAGCCGATCCCAATCTCCCGAAATGAGCAGTTCTTC
TRBJ2-7 | TRBV10-3 | . | . | CAISSTVYEQYF | TGTGCCATCAGTTCGACAGTCTACGAGCAGTACTTC